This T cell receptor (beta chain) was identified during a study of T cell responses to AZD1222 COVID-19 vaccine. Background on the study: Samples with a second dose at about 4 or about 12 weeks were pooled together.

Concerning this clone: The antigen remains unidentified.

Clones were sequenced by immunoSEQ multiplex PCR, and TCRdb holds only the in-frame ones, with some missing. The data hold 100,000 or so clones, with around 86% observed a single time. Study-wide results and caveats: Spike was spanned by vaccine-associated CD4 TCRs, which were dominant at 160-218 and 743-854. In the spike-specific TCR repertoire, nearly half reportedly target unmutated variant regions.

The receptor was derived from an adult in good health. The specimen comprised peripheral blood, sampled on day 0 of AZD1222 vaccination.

The DNA for the CDR3 is TGCGCCAGCAGCTTGGAAGGGGCCTACAATCAGCCCCAGCATTTT. Protein: CASSLEGAYNQPQHF. The chain carries TRBV5-1 and TRBJ1-5, with a possible D match to TRBD1 (5 bases). The CDR3 is 15 residues long. CDR1 is SGHRS and CDR2 is YFSETQ in the germline V gene. V shed 0 bases and J shed 3 bases, with 10 bases lying between them.